The rows below give T cell receptor beta chains drawn from one sample of a study of T cell responses to AZD1222 COVID-19 vaccine. Data came from immunoSEQ multiplex PCR; TCRdb stores just in-frame clones and leaves some out. The sample shows 250,000 or so clones, approximately 93% of them seen only once. The sample in question was peripheral blood, obtained on day 0 of AZD1222 vaccination. All receptors come from an adult in good health. Each CDR3 is given with its conserved first and last residue. The D gene is left open where the match is weak. Where a row states a size, it is once, few, many or the class of an expanded clone; other rows omit it.

v_gene: TRBV7-9; d_gene: -; abundance: -; j_gene: TRBJ1-1; CDR3nt: TGTGCCAGCAGCTTAGAGCGGGTAGGGCCCACTGAAGCTTTCTTT; CDR3aa: CASSLERVGPTEAFF
v_gene: TRBV28; d_gene: -; abundance: -; j_gene: TRBJ1-6; CDR3nt: TGTGCCAGCAGTTTAAGCTCACCCCTCCACTTT; CDR3aa: CASSLSSPLHF
v_gene: TRBV27; d_gene: -; abundance: -; j_gene: TRBJ2-1; CDR3nt: TGTGCCAGCACCTCTAGCCCTGCCCCTCTCAATGAGCAGTTCTTC; CDR3aa: CASTSSPAPLNEQFF
v_gene: TRBV19; d_gene: -; abundance: -; j_gene: TRBJ1-2; CDR3nt: TGTGCCAGTAGTCTCAGGACGCTAGGCTACACCTTC; CDR3aa: CASSLRTLGYTF
v_gene: TRBV9; d_gene: TRBD2; abundance: -; j_gene: TRBJ2-7; CDR3nt: TGTGCCAGCAGCGTCAGCGGGACGAGCTCCTACGAGCAGTACTTC; CDR3aa: CASSVSGTSSYEQYF
v_gene: TRBV19; d_gene: -; abundance: -; j_gene: TRBJ2-7; CDR3nt: TGTGCCAGTACCATCGGGGGACCGACTACCGAGCAGTACTTC; CDR3aa: CASTIGGPTTEQYF
v_gene: TRBV28; d_gene: TRBD2; abundance: -; j_gene: TRBJ2-1; CDR3nt: TGTGCCAGCATAGGAACTAGCGGGAATACTTACAATGAGCAGTTCTTC; CDR3aa: CASIGTSGNTYNEQFF
v_gene: TRBV5-1; d_gene: -; abundance: -; j_gene: TRBJ1-4; CDR3nt: TGCGCCAGCAGCTTTTCGTCCCCCTTACCAAGCACTAATGAAAAACTGTTTTTT; CDR3aa: CASSFSSPLPSTNEKLFF
v_gene: TRBV2; d_gene: -; abundance: -; j_gene: TRBJ1-6; CDR3nt: TGTGCCAGCAGTCCACAGGTCTCCTATAATTCACCCCTCCACTTT; CDR3aa: CASSPQVSYNSPLHF
v_gene: TRBV28; d_gene: -; abundance: -; j_gene: TRBJ1-5; CDR3nt: TGTGCCAGCAGGCTGATTCACAGGGAGATTAGCAATCAGCCCCAGCATTTT; CDR3aa: CASRLIHREISNQPQHF
v_gene: TRBV27; d_gene: -; abundance: -; j_gene: TRBJ1-4; CDR3nt: TGTGCCAGCAGCTGGGGGTCGCGGGCTGAAAAACTGTTTTTT; CDR3aa: CASSWGSRAEKLFF
v_gene: TRBV28; d_gene: -; abundance: few; j_gene: TRBJ2-2; CDR3nt: TGTGCCAGCAGGAGAGTTAACACCGGGGAGCTGTTTTTT; CDR3aa: CASRRVNTGELFF
v_gene: TRBV19; d_gene: -; abundance: -; j_gene: TRBJ1-5; CDR3nt: TGTGCCAGTAGTGGACAGAGCAATCAGCCCCAGCATTTT; CDR3aa: CASSGQSNQPQHF
v_gene: TRBV19; d_gene: TRBD2; abundance: once; j_gene: TRBJ2-3; CDR3nt: TGTGCCAGTAGTATGGCCGGGGGGGCAGATACGCAGTATTTT; CDR3aa: CASSMAGGADTQYF
v_gene: TRBV4-3; d_gene: -; abundance: -; j_gene: TRBJ2-5; CDR3nt: TGCGCCAGCAGCGAATCAGGGGCAGCTCGGGAGACCCAGTACTTC; CDR3aa: CASSESGAARETQYF
v_gene: TRBV3-1/TRBV3-2; d_gene: -; abundance: -; j_gene: TRBJ2-4; CDR3nt: TGTGCCAGCAGCCCCTCGGGGGTGGCCAAAAACATTCAGTACTTC; CDR3aa: CASSPSGVAKNIQYF
v_gene: TRBV7-3; d_gene: -; abundance: -; j_gene: TRBJ1-6; CDR3nt: TGTGCCAGCAGCTTCGGTCAGAGCTCCTATAATTCACCCCTCCACTTT; CDR3aa: CASSFGQSSYNSPLHF
v_gene: TRBV7-9; d_gene: -; abundance: -; j_gene: TRBJ2-2; CDR3nt: TGTGCCAGCAGCCCGGGACCGAACACCGGGGAGCTGTTTTTT; CDR3aa: CASSPGPNTGELFF
v_gene: TRBV10-3; d_gene: -; abundance: -; j_gene: TRBJ1-1; CDR3nt: TGTGCCATCAGTGATAGCAGGGTGAACACTGAAGCTTTCTTT; CDR3aa: CAISDSRVNTEAFF
v_gene: TRBV18; d_gene: TRBD1; abundance: -; j_gene: TRBJ2-2; CDR3nt: TGTGCCAGCTCACCGAGGGGGCCTAAGAACACCGGGGAGCTGTTTTTT; CDR3aa: CASSPRGPKNTGELFF
v_gene: TRBV30; d_gene: TRBD1; abundance: -; j_gene: TRBJ2-2; CDR3nt: TGTGCCTGGGGGGACAGGGGATTTTCCGGGGAGCTGTTTTTT; CDR3aa: CAWGDRGFSGELFF
v_gene: TRBV5-3; d_gene: -; abundance: -; j_gene: TRBJ2-7; CDR3nt: TGTGCCAGAAGCTTGGGGCGTAGCGGCTTTTACGAGCAGTACTTC; CDR3aa: CARSLGRSGFYEQYF
v_gene: TRBV2; d_gene: TRBD2; abundance: -; j_gene: TRBJ2-1; CDR3nt: TGTGCCAGCAGGGCTAGCGGGAGCTATGAGCAGTTCTTC; CDR3aa: CASRASGSYEQFF
v_gene: TRBV4-1; d_gene: -; abundance: once; j_gene: TRBJ2-6; CDR3nt: TGCGCCAGCAGCCCTAGGGGCTCTGGGGCCAACGTCCTGACTTTC; CDR3aa: CASSPRGSGANVLTF
v_gene: TRBV27; d_gene: -; abundance: -; j_gene: TRBJ2-5; CDR3nt: TGTGCCAGCATGAGTCGGGTGGGAGAGACCCAGTACTTC; CDR3aa: CASMSRVGETQYF
v_gene: TRBV18; d_gene: -; abundance: -; j_gene: TRBJ1-5; CDR3nt: TGTGCCAGCTCACCCACAGCAGATGGGCCCCAGCATTTT; CDR3aa: CASSPTADGPQHF